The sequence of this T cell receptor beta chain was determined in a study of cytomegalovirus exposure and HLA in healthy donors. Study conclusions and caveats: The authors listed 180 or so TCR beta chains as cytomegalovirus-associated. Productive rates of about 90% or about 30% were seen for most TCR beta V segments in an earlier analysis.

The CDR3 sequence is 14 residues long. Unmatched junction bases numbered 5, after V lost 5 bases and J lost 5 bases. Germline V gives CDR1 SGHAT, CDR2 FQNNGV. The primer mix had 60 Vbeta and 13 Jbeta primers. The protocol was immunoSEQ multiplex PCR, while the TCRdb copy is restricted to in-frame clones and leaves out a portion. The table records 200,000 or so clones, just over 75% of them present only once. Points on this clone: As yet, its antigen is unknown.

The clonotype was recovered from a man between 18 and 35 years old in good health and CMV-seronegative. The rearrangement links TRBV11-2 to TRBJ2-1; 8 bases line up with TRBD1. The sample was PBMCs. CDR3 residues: CASSLRDRHNEQFF. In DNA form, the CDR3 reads TGTGCCAGCAGCCTCCGGGACAGGCACAATGAGCAGTTCTTC.